The 18 T cell receptor beta chains presented below share a single source sample, sequenced in a study of PD-1 blockade in classical Hodgkin lymphoma. The time point: cycle 4 day 1 (C4D1), after 6 weeks of nivolumab. Relapse after autologous stem cell transplantation occurred in every patient, and brentuximab vedotin exposure varied. By magnetic negative selection, CD8+ T cells were isolated from the thawed PBMCs. TCRdb's table, derived via immunoSEQ multiplex PCR, lists solely in-frame clones and lacks some. The sample holds about 20,000 clones; more than 75% are singletons and the top ten take 7.3%. The starting material was CD8+ T cells from blood, obtained before the fourth cycle of nivolumab. These TCRs come from a human donor with classical Hodgkin lymphoma.

The V call is TRBV6-5, the J call TRBJ1-6, with D possibly TRBD1 on 5 matching bases. Trimming shortened V by 3 bases and J by 9 bases, and 15 bases separated the two germline ends. This CDR3 spans 15 amino acids. CDR1 MNHEY and CDR2 SVGAGI come from the germline V gene. The CDR3 here is CASSYDWDGFSPLHF. Written as DNA, the CDR3 is TGTGCCAGCAGTTATGACTGGGACGGATTTTCACCCCTCCACTTT.

A remark on this clone: Relative to the germline gene, one junction end is altered; a read error may explain this. The CDR3 nucleotides are TGCGCCAGCAGCTTGGATTCTCGGGCCCCCACCAACTTC. Residues: CASSLDSRAPTNF. The chain employs TRBV5-1 and TRBJ2-7; D gene uncertain. The CDR3 contains 13 residues. Germline V lookup: CDR1 SGHRS, CDR2 YFSETQ.

The chain couples TRBV2 to TRBJ2-3; 9 bases fit TRBD2. Germline-derived CDR1 and CDR2 are SNHLY and FYNNEI. J lost 0 bases, V lost 5 bases, and 9 bases had no gene match. The CDR3 totals 17 residues. The CDR3 reads CASSRVASGVSTDTQYF. As DNA, the CDR3 is TGTGCCAGCAGTCGTGTGGCTAGCGGGGTTAGCACAGATACGCAGTATTTT.

This chain connects TRBV19 to TRBJ2-7, with TRBD2 matching over 12 bases. V trimming: 8 bases; J trimming: 5 bases; junction bases outside the gene matches: 4. Per the germline V gene, CDR1 is LNHDA and CDR2 is SQIVND (reference sequence). This CDR3 is 13 amino acids long. As DNA, the CDR3 is TGTGCCAGTTCGACTAGCGGGGGCAACGAGCAGTACTTC. Protein sequence: CASSTSGGNEQYF.

CDR3 loop: CASSQGGFRGDYSNQPQHF. The CDR3 DNA reads TGCGCCAGCAGCCAAGGGGGTTTTAGGGGGGACTATAGCAATCAGCCCCAGCATTTT. The rearrangement uses TRBV4-1 and TRBJ1-5; D might be TRBD1 (6 bases). The germline V gene encodes CDR1 MGHRA and CDR2 YSYEKL. The CDR3 covers 19 residues. V was clipped by 1 base and J by 0 bases, with 19 bases between them.

The J gene is TRBJ2-7, the V gene TRBV4-3; D not certain. Germline V gene lookup returns CDR1 LGHNA and CDR2 YSLEER. Trimming cost V 0 bases and J 5 bases, with 11 bases left between them. CDR3 length equals 14 residues. CDR3 nucleotides: TGCGCCAGCAGCCAAGACTGGGTCGACCACGAGCAGTACTTC. Its protein product is CASSQDWVDHEQYF.

Remarks on this clone: Other DNA sequences in this specimen translate into the identical CDR3. The rearrangement links TRBV19 to TRBJ2-3; D is ambiguous. V shed 3 bases and J shed 0 bases, with 4 bases lying between them. There are 13 residues in the CDR3. The germline gives CDR1 LNHDA, CDR2 SQIVND (reference sequence). CDR3 sequence: CASSIFSTDTQYF. The DNA of the CDR3 is TGTGCCAGTAGTATCTTCAGCACAGATACGCAGTATTTT.

This clone has a single count. V and J are TRBV13 and TRBJ1-4; 9 bases match TRBD1. The V segment lost 5 bases and the J segment 8 bases; nucleotides outside the gene matches: 9. This CDR3 has 15 amino acids. In germline, CDR1 is PRHDT, CDR2 FYEKMQ (reference sequence). CDR3 protein: CASSTGGTGTEKLFF. DNA for the CDR3: TGTGCCAGCAGCACAGGCGGGACAGGGACAGAAAAACTGTTTTTT.

This chain joins TRBV9 and TRBJ1-5, with D possibly matching TRBD1 (6 bases). The length of the CDR3 is 13 residues. Germline V gives CDR1 SGDLS, CDR2 YYNGEE. Trimming cost V 0 bases and J 6 bases, with 7 bases left between them. CDR3 region: CASSVGGGQPQHF. In DNA form, the CDR3 reads TGTGCCAGCAGCGTAGGAGGGGGTCAGCCCCAGCATTTT. The full variable domain, completed using reference TRBV9 and TRBJ1-5, is DSGVTQTPKHLITATGQRVTLRCSPRSGDLSVYWYQQSLDQGLQFLIQYYNGEERAKGNILERFSAQQFPDLHSELNLSSLELGDSALYFCASSVGGGQPQHFGDGTRLSIL.

The sample holds a few counts of this clone. V and J are TRBV2 and TRBJ1-1, with D perhaps TRBD1 (5 bases). V shed 11 bases and J shed 4 bases, with 14 bases lying between them. The CDR3 runs 12 residues. CDR1 is SNHLY, CDR2 FYNNEI, per germline. The CDR3 spells CAVRVRLTEAFF. CDR3 coding DNA: TGTGCCGTCAGGGTTCGACTCACTGAAGCTTTCTTT.

The chain carries TRBV4-1 and TRBJ2-1; the match to TRBD1 covers 7 bases. V lost 1 base, J lost 1 base, and 4 bases stayed unmatched. The CDR3 totals 16 residues. The germline V gene has CDR1 MGHRA and CDR2 YSYEKL. The CDR3 reads CASSQGDRTSYNEQFF. In DNA form, the CDR3 reads TGCGCCAGCAGCCAAGGGGACAGAACGTCCTACAATGAGCAGTTCTTC.

Worth noting for this clone: This CDR3 is also generated by other DNA sequences in the sample. The V gene is TRBV7-3, the J gene TRBJ1-1, with TRBD1 matching 12 bases. This CDR3 is built from 18 residues. Per the germline V gene, CDR1 is SGHTA and CDR2 is FQGTGA. V lost 2 bases, J lost 4 bases, and 11 bases stayed unmatched. CDR3 amino acids: CASSLCRGQGAKGTEAFF. CDR3 DNA sequence: TGTGCCAGCAGCTTATGTCGGGGACAGGGGGCGAAGGGCACTGAAGCTTTCTTT. Drawing the rest from reference TRBV7-3 and TRBJ1-1, the complete variable domain is GAGVSQTPSNKVTEKGKYVELRCDPISGHTALYWYRQSLGQGPEFLIYFQGTGAADDSGLPNDRFFAVRPEGSVSTLKIQRTERGDSAVYLCASSLCRGQGAKGTEAFFGQGTRLTVV.

The chain couples TRBV27 to TRBJ2-5, with TRBD2 matching over 11 bases. Germline CDR1 and CDR2: MNHEY and SMNVEV (reference sequence). CDR3 length: 15 residues. Trimming took 4 bases from V and 3 from J; bases not matched to a gene: 4. The CDR3 loop is CASSSQTSGEETQYF. DNA for the CDR3: TGTGCCAGCAGTTCTCAGACTAGCGGGGAAGAGACCCAGTACTTC.

The V call is TRBV2, the J call TRBJ1-2, with a weak D call TRBD1 (6 bases). V lost 3 bases, J lost 3 bases, and 14 bases lay in between. The CDR3 runs 15 residues. CDR1 and CDR2 (germline): SNHLY, FYNNEI. The CDR3 DNA is TGTGCCAGCAGTGAGCCGGGGGCCGCTGACTATGGCTACACCTTC. As protein: CASSEPGAADYGYTF.

The V and J genes are TRBV9 and TRBJ2-1, with TRBD2 as a possible D gene (5 bases). This CDR3 is built from 16 residues. Between the trimmed V and J ends, which lost 1 base and 0 bases, there was a span of 11 bases. CDR1 SGDLS and CDR2 YYNGEE come from the germline V gene. The CDR3 loop reads CASSVTGVSSYNEQFF. The CDR3 bases are TGTGCCAGCAGCGTAACCGGGGTAAGCTCCTACAATGAGCAGTTCTTC.

This clone rates as large (0.1 to 1%). This specimen includes other DNA sequences encoding the same CDR3. The chain employs TRBV10-2 and TRBJ1-5, with a possible D match to TRBD1 (5 bases). The CDR3 is 16 amino acids. V was pared by 0 bases and J by 0 bases, with 9 bases between. CDR1 WSHSY and CDR2 SAAADI come from the germline V gene. The CDR3 loop is CASSESPGNSNQPQHF. The DNA of the CDR3 is TGCGCCAGCAGTGAGTCGCCAGGGAATAGCAATCAGCCCCAGCATTTT.

The chain links TRBV19 to TRBJ1-1; D may be TRBD1 (5 bases). Trimming pared 5 bases from V and 5 bases from J, leaving 12 bases between. The CDR3 loop spans 13 amino acids. Germline CDR1 is LNHDA and CDR2 is SQIVND (reference sequence). In DNA, the CDR3 is TGTGCCAGTAGTCTTGGGGGGAGAACTGAAGCTTTCTTT. It yields the protein CASSLGGRTEAFF. Together with reference TRBV19 and TRBJ1-1, the CDR3 gives the full variable domain: DGGITQSPKYLFRKEGQNVTLSCEQNLNHDAMYWYRQDPGQGLRLIYYSQIVNDFQKGDIAEGYSVSREKKESFPLTVTSAQKNPTAFYLCASSLGGRTEAFFGQGTRLTVV.

The V and J genes are TRBV21-1 and TRBJ2-2; TRBD1, the D gene given by the table, was not confirmed from the DNA. TRBV21-1 is recorded as a pseudogene. This CDR3 spans 15 amino acids. The CDR3 region is CASSTRQVNTGELFF. CDR3 DNA sequence: TGTGCCAGCAGCACCCGACAGGTGAACACCGGGGAGCTGTTTTTT.